This entry describes one TCR beta chain. What it binds is unknown. A single heparinised draw of approximately 0.11 L on average was taken per donor. This sample was included in a study of beta chain features in type 1 diabetes. Study-wide findings and caveats: Patients' naive, central memory and Treg TCRB repertoires seemed closer to one another than those of healthy donors. VDJ junctions from patients with type 1 diabetes contained fewer insertions and more deletions. In cDNA sequencing, cells with high TCR expression could be over-represented.

Trimming pared 4 bases from V and 3 bases from J, leaving 6 bases between. Germline loops: CDR1 ENHRY, CDR2 SYGVKD. CDR3 length: 12 residues. cDNA synthesis used the whole RNA isolate, giving expressed TCRB sequences. TCRdb's copy holds only in-frame clones and misses some; the assay was immunoSEQ multiplex PCR. Found here are around 330,000 clones, approximately 9.9% of them singletons; the top ten hold approximately 0.016%. The chain links TRBV10-3 to TRBJ2-5, with D uncertain. The sequencing input was naive CD4+ T cells from blood. The TCR originated in a woman under 40 in good health. In DNA form, the CDR3 reads TGTGCCATCAGTGCTGGAGAAGAGACCCAGTACTTC. Protein: CAISAGEETQYF.